A single sample gave rise to the 7 T cell receptor beta chains below, sequenced in a study of T cells expressing NK-cell markers. TCRdb reprocessed the 5' RACE reads, keeping one entry per CDR3 protein, no DNA. Recorded for this sample: 300,000 to 450,000 distinct CDR3 sequences. Sample: blood T cells: a sorted CD56 or NKG2C T cell subset, CD4+ or CD8+ T cells, or bulk PBMC T cells (not recorded which). Every receptor here comes from a man aged 18 to 69 in good health.

The chain combines TRBV12-3 or TRBV12-4 with TRBJ2-2; with no DNA, the TCRdb D assignment of TRBD1 cannot be verified. The CDR3 is 17 residues long. CDR3: CASSFDLGTGYAGELFF.

The genes are TRBV9 and TRBJ1-1. This CDR3 comprises 14 residues. Germline values: CDR1 SGDLS, CDR2 YYNGEE. The CDR3: CASSVTPKNTEAFF.

The chain is built from TRBV27 and TRBJ2-1; as DNA is missing, the TRBD1 call by TCRdb cannot be tested. The CDR3 covers 17 residues. Germline V gene lookup returns CDR1 MNHEY and CDR2 SMNVEV (reference sequence). CDR3 sequence: CASSRFLTGPEDNEQFF.

The chain employs TRBV7-2 and TRBJ2-3; TCRdb designates TRBD1, a call that cannot be tested without DNA. The germline V gene encodes CDR1 SGHTA and CDR2 FQGNSA. The CDR3 loop spans 15 amino acids. CDR3: CASSTRARGPDTQYF.

This chain uses TRBV7-2 with TRBJ2-5; TCRdb's assignment of TRBD1 cannot be checked, as there is no DNA. This CDR3 spans 16 amino acids. Germline loops: CDR1 SGHTA, CDR2 FQGNSA. CDR3 amino acids: CASSLIPGGPQETQYF.

J is TRBJ2-3 and V is TRBV6-1; TCRdb's D gene call, TRBD1, goes unchecked for lack of DNA. Germline CDR1 and CDR2: MNHNS and SASEGT. The CDR3 is made up of 15 amino acids. CDR3 in amino acids: CASSVPGTGGNTQYF.

V usage is TRBV20-1 and J usage is TRBJ1-6. The CDR3 sequence is 14 residues long. The germline V gene has CDR1 DFQATT and CDR2 SNEGSKA (reference sequence). The CDR3 is CSATDTNYNSPLHF.